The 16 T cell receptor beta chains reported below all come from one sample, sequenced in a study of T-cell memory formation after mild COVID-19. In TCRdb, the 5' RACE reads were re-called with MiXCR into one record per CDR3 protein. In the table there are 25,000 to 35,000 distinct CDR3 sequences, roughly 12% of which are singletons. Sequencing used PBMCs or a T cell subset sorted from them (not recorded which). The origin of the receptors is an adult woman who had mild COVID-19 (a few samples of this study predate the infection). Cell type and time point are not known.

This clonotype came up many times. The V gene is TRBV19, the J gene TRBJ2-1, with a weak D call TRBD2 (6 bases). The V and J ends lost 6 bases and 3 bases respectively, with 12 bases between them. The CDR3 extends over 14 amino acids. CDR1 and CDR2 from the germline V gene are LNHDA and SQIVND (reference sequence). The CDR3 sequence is CASSRGGDYNEQFF. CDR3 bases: TGTGCCAGTAGCCGAGGAGGGGACTACAATGAGCAGTTCTTC.

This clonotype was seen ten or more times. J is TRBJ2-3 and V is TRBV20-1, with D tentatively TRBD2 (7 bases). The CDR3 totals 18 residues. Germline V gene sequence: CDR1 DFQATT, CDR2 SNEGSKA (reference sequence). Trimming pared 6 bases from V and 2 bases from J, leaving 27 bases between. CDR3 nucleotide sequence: TGCAGTGCCAGGGGCGTGCGGGAGTGGAGGAAGGACACAGATACGCAGTATTTT. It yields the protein CSARGVREWRKDTDTQYF.

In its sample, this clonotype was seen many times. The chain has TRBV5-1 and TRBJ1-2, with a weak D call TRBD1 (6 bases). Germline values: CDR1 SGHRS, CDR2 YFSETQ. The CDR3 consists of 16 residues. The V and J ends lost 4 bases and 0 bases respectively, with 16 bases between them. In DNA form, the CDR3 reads TGCGCCAGCAGCCCCGGACAGTACAATTCTAACTATGGCTACACCTTC. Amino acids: CASSPGQYNSNYGYTF.

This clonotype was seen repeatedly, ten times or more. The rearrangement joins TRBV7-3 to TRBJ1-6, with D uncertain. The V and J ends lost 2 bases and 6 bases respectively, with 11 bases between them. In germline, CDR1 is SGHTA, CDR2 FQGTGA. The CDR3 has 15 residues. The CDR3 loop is CASSLDGGFNSPLHF. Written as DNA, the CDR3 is TGTGCCAGCAGCTTAGATGGCGGATTTAATTCACCCCTCCACTTT.

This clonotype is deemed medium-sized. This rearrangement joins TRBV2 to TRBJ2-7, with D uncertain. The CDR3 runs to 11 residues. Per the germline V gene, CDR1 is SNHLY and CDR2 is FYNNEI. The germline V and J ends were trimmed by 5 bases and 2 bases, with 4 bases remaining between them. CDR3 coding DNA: TGTGCCAGCAGTTGGGCCTACGAGCAGTACTTC. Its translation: CASSWAYEQYF.

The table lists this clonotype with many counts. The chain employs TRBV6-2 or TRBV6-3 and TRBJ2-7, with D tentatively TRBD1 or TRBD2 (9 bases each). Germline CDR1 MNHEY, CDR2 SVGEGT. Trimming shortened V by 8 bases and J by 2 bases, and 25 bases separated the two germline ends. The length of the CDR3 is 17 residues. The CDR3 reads CASYRGLSGRPPYEQYF. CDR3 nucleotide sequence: TGTGCCAGCTACAGGGGGCTTAGCGGGAGACCCCCCTACGAGCAGTACTTC.

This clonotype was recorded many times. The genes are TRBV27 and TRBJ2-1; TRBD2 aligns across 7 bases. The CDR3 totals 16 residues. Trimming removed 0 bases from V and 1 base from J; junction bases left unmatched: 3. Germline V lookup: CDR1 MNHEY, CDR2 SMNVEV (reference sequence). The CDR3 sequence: CASSLSWGGSYNEQFF. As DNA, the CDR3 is TGTGCCAGCAGTTTATCGTGGGGGGGGTCCTACAATGAGCAGTTCTTC.

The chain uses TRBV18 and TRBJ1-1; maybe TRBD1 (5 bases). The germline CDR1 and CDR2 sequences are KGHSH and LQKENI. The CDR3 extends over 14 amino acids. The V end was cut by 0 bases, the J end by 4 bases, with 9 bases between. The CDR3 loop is CASSPPGALTEAFF. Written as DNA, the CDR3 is TGTGCCAGCTCACCACCCGGGGCCCTCACTGAAGCTTTCTTT. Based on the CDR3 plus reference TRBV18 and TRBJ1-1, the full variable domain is NAGVMQNPRHLVRRRGQEARLRCSPMKGHSHVYWYRQLPEEGLKFMVYLQKENIIDESGMPKERFSAEFPKEGPSILRIQQVVRGDSAAYFCASSPPGALTEAFFGQGTRLTVV.

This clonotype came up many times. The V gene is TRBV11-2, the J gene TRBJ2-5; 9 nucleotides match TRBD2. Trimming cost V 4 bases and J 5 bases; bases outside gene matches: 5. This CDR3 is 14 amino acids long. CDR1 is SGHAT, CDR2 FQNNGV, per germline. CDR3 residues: CASSSLAGVETQYF. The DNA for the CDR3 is TGTGCCAGCAGCTCCTTAGCGGGAGTGGAGACCCAGTACTTC.

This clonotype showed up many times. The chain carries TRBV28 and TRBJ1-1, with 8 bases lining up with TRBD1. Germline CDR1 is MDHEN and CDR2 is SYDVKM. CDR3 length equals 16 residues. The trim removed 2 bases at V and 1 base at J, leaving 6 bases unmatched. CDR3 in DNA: TGTGCCAGCAGTTTAGGAACGACAGGGGCGAACACTGAAGCTTTCTTT. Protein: CASSLGTTGANTEAFF.

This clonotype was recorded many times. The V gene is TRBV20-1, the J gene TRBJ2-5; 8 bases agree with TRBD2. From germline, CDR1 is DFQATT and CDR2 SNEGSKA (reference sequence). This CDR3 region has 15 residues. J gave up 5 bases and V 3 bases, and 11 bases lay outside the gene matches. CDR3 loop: CSARSGGEVLETQYF. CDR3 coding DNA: TGCAGTGCTAGGTCCGGGGGGGAAGTTTTGGAGACCCAGTACTTC.

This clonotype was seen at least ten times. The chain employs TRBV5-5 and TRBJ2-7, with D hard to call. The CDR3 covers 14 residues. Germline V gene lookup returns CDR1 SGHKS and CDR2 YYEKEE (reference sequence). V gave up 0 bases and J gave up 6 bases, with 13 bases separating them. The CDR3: CASSLDLRVGEQYF. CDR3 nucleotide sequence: TGTGCCAGCAGCTTGGACCTCCGAGTAGGCGAGCAGTACTTC.

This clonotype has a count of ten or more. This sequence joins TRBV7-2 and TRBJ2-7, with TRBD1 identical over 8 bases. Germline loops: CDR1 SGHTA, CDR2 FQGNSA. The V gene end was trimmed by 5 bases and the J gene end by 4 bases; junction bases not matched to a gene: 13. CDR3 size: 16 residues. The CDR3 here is CASSPPVGQGIYEQYF. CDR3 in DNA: TGTGCCAGCAGCCCCCCCGTTGGACAGGGTATTTACGAGCAGTACTTC.

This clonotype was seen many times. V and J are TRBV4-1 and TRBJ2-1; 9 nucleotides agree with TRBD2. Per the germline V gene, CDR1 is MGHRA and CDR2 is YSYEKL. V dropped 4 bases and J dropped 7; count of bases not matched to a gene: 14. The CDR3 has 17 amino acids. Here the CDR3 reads CASSPRLSSGGSNEQFF. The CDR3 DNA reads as TGCGCCAGCAGCCCTCGACTATCAAGCGGGGGGTCAAATGAGCAGTTCTTC.

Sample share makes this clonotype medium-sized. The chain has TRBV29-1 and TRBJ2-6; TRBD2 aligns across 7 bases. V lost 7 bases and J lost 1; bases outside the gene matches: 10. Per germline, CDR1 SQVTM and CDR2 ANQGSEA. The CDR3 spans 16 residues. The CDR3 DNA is TGCAGCGCATCTAGCGGCGAAGTATCTGGGGCCAACGTCCTGACTTTC. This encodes CSASSGEVSGANVLTF.

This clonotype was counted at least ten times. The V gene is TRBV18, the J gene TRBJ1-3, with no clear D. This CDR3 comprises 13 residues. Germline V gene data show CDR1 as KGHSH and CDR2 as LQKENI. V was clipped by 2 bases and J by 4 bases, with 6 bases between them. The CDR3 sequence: CASSPGLGNTIYF. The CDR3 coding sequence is TGTGCCAGCTCACCAGGGTTGGGAAACACCATATATTTT.